The 18 T cell receptor beta chains in this list originate from one sample, sequenced in a study of neurological immune-mediated disorders. MiXCR was run by TCRdb on the 5' RACE reads, yielding one entry per CDR3 protein. Among about 45,000 distinct CDR3 sequences listed, roughly 14% were seen once. The time point: longitudinal time-point 3. Sequencing was performed on PBMCs. These receptors came from a man younger than 45 in good health.

As for this clonotype: A much larger clone lies a single base off, so this may be a read error. The chain recombines TRBV5-1 with TRBJ2-2; no reliable D call. Germline V CDR1 and CDR2: SGHRS, YFSETQ. The V end lost 8 bases, the J end lost 0 bases, and 8 bases lay between the germline ends. This CDR3 spans 13 amino acids. The CDR3 DNA is TGCGCCAGTATCTCATCGAACACCGGGGAGCTGTTTTTT. It specifies CASISSNTGELFF.

The chain carries TRBV12-3 or TRBV12-4 and TRBJ2-5; TRBD2 agrees at 9 bases. The trim removed 6 bases at V and 4 bases at J, leaving 12 bases unmatched. This CDR3 has 16 amino acids. CDR3 residues: CASSPWGLAGRETQYF. Written as DNA, the CDR3 is TGTGCCAGCAGCCCCTGGGGGCTAGCGGGAAGAGAGACCCAGTACTTC.

The gene calls are TRBV7-2 and TRBJ2-2; 8 positions agree with TRBD2. The trim removed 3 bases at V and 4 bases at J, leaving 1 base unmatched. This CDR3 is built from 14 residues. Germline CDR1 and CDR2: SGHTA and FQGNSA. In DNA form, the CDR3 reads TGTGCCAGCAGCTTCGCGGGAGGCACCGGGGAGCTGTTTTTT. It encodes CASSFAGGTGELFF.

This clonotype has at least ten counts. The chain links TRBV27 to TRBJ2-7; 10 bases agree with TRBD2. With 3 bases clipped from V and 4 bases from J, the junction kept 9 bases outside the gene matches. Germline lookup yields CDR1 MNHEY and CDR2 SMNVEV (reference sequence). The CDR3 extends over 16 amino acids. The CDR3 region has the DNA TGTGCCAGCAGTTTGGGGGCCGCTAGCGGGAGATACGAGCAGTACTTC. Translated, it gives CASSLGAASGRYEQYF.

This clonotype has at least ten counts. CDR3 sequence (DNA): TGTGCCAGCAGGGGGACAGGGGAGTCCGGGGAGCTGTTTTTT. Residues: CASRGTGESGELFF. The chain combines TRBV6-4 with TRBJ2-2; 10 positions agree with TRBD1. Germline CDR1 MRHNA, CDR2 SNTAGT. Trimming at V came to 6 bases and at J to 6 bases, leaving 4 bases not matched to a gene. This CDR3 is 14 amino acids long.

This clonotype occurred many times. The chain employs TRBV20-1 and TRBJ2-1; D call uncertain. The germline gives CDR1 DFQATT, CDR2 SNEGSKA (reference sequence). There are 16 residues in the CDR3. Trimming removed 0 bases at V and 9 bases at J, with 21 bases between. The CDR3 sequence is CSARDMVASALGEQFF. CDR3 DNA: TGCAGTGCTAGAGATATGGTAGCCTCGGCCCTGGGTGAGCAGTTCTTC.

This clonotype showed up many times. V is TRBV7-2 and J is TRBJ2-3; D ambiguous. The germline gives CDR1 SGHTA, CDR2 FQGNSA. Between the trimmed V and J ends, which lost 1 base and 9 bases, there was a span of 17 bases. The CDR3 is made up of 15 amino acids. The chain's CDR3 is CASSLGSSSLETQYF. CDR3 nucleotides: TGTGCCAGCAGCTTAGGGTCCTCCTCACTTGAGACGCAGTATTTT.

This clonotype was counted ten times or more. The chain has TRBV29-1 and TRBJ2-1; D gene uncertain. Germline values: CDR1 SQVTM, CDR2 ANQGSEA. This CDR3 spans 11 amino acids. V was shortened by 0 bases and J by 7 bases, with 4 bases between the two germline ends. CDR3: CSVEDLNEQFF. The CDR3 nucleotides read TGCAGCGTTGAAGATTTAAATGAGCAGTTCTTC.

This clonotype was detected only a few times. The rearrangement uses TRBV7-9 and TRBJ2-1; 7 bases agree with TRBD2. This CDR3 has 15 residues. With V trimmed by 2 bases and J by 8 bases, 9 bases remained unmatched. Germline V gene sequence: CDR1 SEHNR, CDR2 FQNEAQ (reference sequence). DNA for the CDR3: TGTGCCAGCAGCTTATCGACTAGCTCCAATTATGAGCAGTTCTTC. This gives the protein CASSLSTSSNYEQFF.

This clonotype was seen repeatedly, ten times or more. This sequence joins TRBV6-4 and TRBJ1-5; tentative D call: TRBD1 (5 bases). Trimming cost V 3 bases and J 6 bases, with 12 bases left between them. Germline V gives CDR1 MRHNA, CDR2 SNTAGT. This CDR3 comprises 14 residues. CDR3 coding DNA: TGTGCCAGCAGTGAAGGTGCGGGGGGTCAGCCCCAGCATTTT. Translating it yields CASSEGAGGQPQHF.

The rearrangement joins TRBV25-1 to TRBJ1-1; D is uncertain. V lost 4 bases to trimming and J lost 8 bases, with 8 bases between them. This CDR3 has 11 residues. Germline values: CDR1 MGHDK, CDR2 SYGVNS. CDR3 in amino acids: CASSAWQEAFF. CDR3 DNA: TGTGCCAGCAGTGCATGGCAGGAAGCTTTCTTT.

The sample holds many counts of this clonotype. The J gene is TRBJ1-4, the V gene TRBV7-2, with 9 bases identical to TRBD1. The CDR3 has 15 amino acids. V gave up 5 bases and J gave up 4 bases; unmatched junction bases: 5. Germline V gene sequence: CDR1 SGHTA, CDR2 FQGNSA. CDR3 sequence (DNA): TGTGCCAGCAGCAAAGGACAGGGGAATAATGAAAAACTGTTTTTT. This gives the protein CASSKGQGNNEKLFF. The variable domain in full, completed from reference TRBV7-2 and TRBJ1-4, reads GAGVSQSPSNKVTEKGKDVELRCDPISGHTALYWYRQSLGQGLEFLIYFQGNSAPDKSGLPSDRFSAERTGGSVSTLTIQRTQQEDSAVYLCASSKGQGNNEKLFFGSGTQLSVL.

This clonotype has ten or more counts. The chain carries TRBV5-1 and TRBJ1-5; D unclear. V lost 0 bases to trimming and J lost 4 bases, with 8 bases between them. Per the germline V gene, CDR1 is SGHRS and CDR2 is YFSETQ. CDR3 size: 14 residues. The CDR3 DNA follows: TGCGCCAGCAGCTTGGGACAAGCAAATCAGCCCCAGCATTTT. It encodes CASSLGQANQPQHF.

This clonotype was observed many times. J is TRBJ2-7 and V is TRBV10-3, with 11 positions matching TRBD2. After removal of 2 bases from V and 3 bases from J, the junction contained 6 bases not matched to a gene. The CDR3 extends over 16 amino acids. Looked up from germline, CDR1 is ENHRY and CDR2 is SYGVKD. CDR3 region: CAISETSGSFYYEQYF. The CDR3 nucleotides are TGTGCCATCAGTGAGACTAGCGGGAGTTTCTACTACGAGCAGTACTTC.

This clonotype was seen many times. The rearrangement uses TRBV27 and TRBJ2-5, with D tentatively TRBD2 (6 bases). Trimming stripped 5 bases from V and 5 bases from J, with 15 bases between. This CDR3 has 14 amino acids. Germline loops: CDR1 MNHEY, CDR2 SMNVEV (reference sequence). For the CDR3, the DNA is TGTGCCAGCAGTGACACCGCGGAGGGTGAGACCCAGTACTTC. It translates to CASSDTAEGETQYF.

The table lists this clonotype with many counts. The genes are TRBV29-1 and TRBJ2-5; D perhaps matches TRBD1 (5 bases). CDR1 SQVTM and CDR2 ANQGSEA come from the germline V gene. The CDR3 totals 13 residues. V shed 3 bases and J shed 1 base, with 9 bases lying between them. The CDR3 DNA is TGCAGCGTTGACCAGGGAACCCAAGAGACCCAGTACTTC. This sequence encodes CSVDQGTQETQYF.

In this sample, this clonotype turned up many times. J is TRBJ1-1 and V is TRBV7-9; D not resolved. This CDR3 spans 12 amino acids. Trimming removed 3 bases at V and 1 base at J, with 3 bases between. The germline V gene encodes CDR1 SEHNR and CDR2 FQNEAQ (reference sequence). As DNA, the CDR3 is TGTGCCAGCAGCTTGCAGAACACTGAAGCTTTCTTT. It encodes CASSLQNTEAFF.

There are many counts of this clonotype. This chain uses TRBV5-1 with TRBJ2-1; 7 bases match TRBD2. The CDR3 is 13 residues long. Trimming removed 10 bases from V and 8 bases from J; junction bases left unmatched: 12. CDR1 is SGHRS and CDR2 is YFSETQ in the germline V gene. CDR3 amino acids: CASTYGGSDEQFF. In nucleotides, the CDR3 is TGCGCCTCAACTTACGGGGGGTCGGATGAGCAGTTCTTC.